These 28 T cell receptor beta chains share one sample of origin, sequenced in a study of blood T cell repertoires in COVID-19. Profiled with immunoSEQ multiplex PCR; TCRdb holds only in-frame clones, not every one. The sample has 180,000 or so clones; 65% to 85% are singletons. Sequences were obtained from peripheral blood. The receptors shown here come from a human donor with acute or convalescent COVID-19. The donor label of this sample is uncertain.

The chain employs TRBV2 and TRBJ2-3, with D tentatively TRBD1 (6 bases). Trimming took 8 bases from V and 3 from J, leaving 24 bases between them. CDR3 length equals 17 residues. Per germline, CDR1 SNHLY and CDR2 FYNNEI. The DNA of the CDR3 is TGTGCCAGCTGCCCGGACAGAGGGAGACATTGGACAGATACGCAGTATTTT. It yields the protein CASCPDRGRHWTDTQYF.

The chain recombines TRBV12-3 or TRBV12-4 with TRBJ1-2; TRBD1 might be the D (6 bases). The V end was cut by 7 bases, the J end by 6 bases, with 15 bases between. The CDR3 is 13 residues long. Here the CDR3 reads CASTDLNRDGYTF. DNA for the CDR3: TGTGCCAGCACCGACCTCAACAGGGATGGCTACACCTTC.

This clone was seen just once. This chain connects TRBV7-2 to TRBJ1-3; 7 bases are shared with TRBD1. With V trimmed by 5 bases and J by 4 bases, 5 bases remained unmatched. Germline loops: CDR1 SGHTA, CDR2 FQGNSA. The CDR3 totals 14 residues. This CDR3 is CASSPNRGGNTIYF. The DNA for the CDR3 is TGTGCCAGCAGCCCGAACAGGGGAGGAAACACCATATATTTT.

CDR3 nucleotides: TGTGCCAGCAGCTTGATCAGGGGAAATTCACCCCTCCACTTT. This sequence encodes CASSLIRGNSPLHF. The chain joins TRBV5-6 to TRBJ1-6; D is perhaps TRBD1 (6 bases). Trimming stripped 1 base from V and 7 bases from J, with 9 bases between. In germline, CDR1 is SGHDT, CDR2 YYEEEE. The CDR3 is made up of 14 amino acids. The complete variable domain, with remaining parts taken from reference TRBV5-6 and TRBJ1-6, reads DAGVTQSPTHLIKTRGQQVTLRCSPKSGHDTVSWYQQALGQGPQFIFQYYEEEERQRGNFPDRFSGHQFPNYSSELNVNALLLGDSALYLCASSLIRGNSPLHFGNGTRLTVT.

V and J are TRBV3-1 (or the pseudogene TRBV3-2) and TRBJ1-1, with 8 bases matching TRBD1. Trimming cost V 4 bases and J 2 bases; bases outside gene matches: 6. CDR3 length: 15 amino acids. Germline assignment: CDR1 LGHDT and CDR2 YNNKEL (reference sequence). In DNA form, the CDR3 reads TGTGCCAGCAGCCTCGGGGCAGGGGGCAACACTGAAGCTTTCTTT. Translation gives CASSLGAGGNTEAFF.

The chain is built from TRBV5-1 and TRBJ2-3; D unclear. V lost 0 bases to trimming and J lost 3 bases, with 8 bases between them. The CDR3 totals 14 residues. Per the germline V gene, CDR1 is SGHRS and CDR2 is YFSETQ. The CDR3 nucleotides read TGCGCCAGCAGCTTGGAGTTAGTAACAGATACGCAGTATTTT. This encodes CASSLELVTDTQYF.

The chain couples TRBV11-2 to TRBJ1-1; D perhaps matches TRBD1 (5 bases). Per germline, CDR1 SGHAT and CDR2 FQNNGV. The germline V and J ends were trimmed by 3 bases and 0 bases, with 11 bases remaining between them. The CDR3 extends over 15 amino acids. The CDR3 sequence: CASSLEGRMNTEAFF. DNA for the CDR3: TGTGCCAGCAGCTTGGAGGGGAGGATGAACACTGAAGCTTTCTTT.

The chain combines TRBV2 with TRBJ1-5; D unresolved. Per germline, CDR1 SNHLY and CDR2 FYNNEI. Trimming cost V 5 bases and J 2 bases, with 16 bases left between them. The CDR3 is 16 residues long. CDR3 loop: CASSSFGGEGNQPQHF. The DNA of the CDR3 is TGTGCCAGCAGTTCTTTCGGCGGGGAGGGCAATCAGCCCCAGCATTTT. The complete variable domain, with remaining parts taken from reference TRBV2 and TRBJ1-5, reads EPEVTQTPSHQVTQMGQEVILRCVPISNHLYFYWYRQILGQKVEFLVSFYNNEISEKSEIFDDQFSVERPDGSNFTLKIRSTKLEDSAMYFCASSSFGGEGNQPQHFGDGTRLSIL.

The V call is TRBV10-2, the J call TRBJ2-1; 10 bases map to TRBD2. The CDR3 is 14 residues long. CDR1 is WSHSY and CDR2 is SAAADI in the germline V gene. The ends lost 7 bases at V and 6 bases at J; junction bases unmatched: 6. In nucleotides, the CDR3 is TGCGCCAGCACCTTAGCGGGGGGCAGCAATGAGCAGTTCTTC. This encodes CASTLAGGSNEQFF.

CDR3 sequence reads: CASSLVQGAAEQYF. CDR3 coding DNA: TGTGCCAGCAGCTTAGTACAGGGGGCCGCCGAGCAGTACTTC. The chain employs TRBV7-2 and TRBJ2-7; the match to TRBD1 covers 9 bases. The CDR3 extends over 14 amino acids. Germline lookup yields CDR1 SGHTA and CDR2 FQGNSA. With 1 base clipped from V and 6 bases from J, the junction kept 4 bases outside the gene matches.

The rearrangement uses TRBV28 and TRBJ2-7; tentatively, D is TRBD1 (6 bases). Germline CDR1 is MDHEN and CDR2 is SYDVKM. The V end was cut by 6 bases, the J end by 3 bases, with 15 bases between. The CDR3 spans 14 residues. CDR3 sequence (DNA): TGTGCCAGCAGCTTTTCCGGGACAATCTACGAGCAGTACTTC. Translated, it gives CASSFSGTIYEQYF.

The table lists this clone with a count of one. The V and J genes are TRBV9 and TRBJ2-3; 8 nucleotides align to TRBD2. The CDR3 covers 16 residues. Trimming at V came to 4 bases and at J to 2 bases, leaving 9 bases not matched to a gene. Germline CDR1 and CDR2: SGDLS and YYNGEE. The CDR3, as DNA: TGTGCCAGCAGCCGACTGGCGGGGGGTTCCACAGATACGCAGTATTTT. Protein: CASSRLAGGSTDTQYF.

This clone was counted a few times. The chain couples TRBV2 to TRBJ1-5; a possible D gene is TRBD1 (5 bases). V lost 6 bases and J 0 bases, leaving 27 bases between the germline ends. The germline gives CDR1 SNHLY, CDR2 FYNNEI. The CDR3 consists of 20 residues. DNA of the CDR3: TGTGCCAGCAGCGGAATCTATCAGGGAATGGAATCGTATAGCAATCAGCCCCAGCATTTT. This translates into CASSGIYQGMESYSNQPQHF.

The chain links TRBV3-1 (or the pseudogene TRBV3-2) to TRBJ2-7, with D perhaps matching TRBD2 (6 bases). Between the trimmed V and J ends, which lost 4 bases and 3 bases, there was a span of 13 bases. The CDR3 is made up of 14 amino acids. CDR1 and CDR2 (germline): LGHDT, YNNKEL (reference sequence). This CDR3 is CASSRKGGDYEQYF. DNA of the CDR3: TGTGCCAGCAGCCGTAAGGGCGGGGACTACGAGCAGTACTTC.

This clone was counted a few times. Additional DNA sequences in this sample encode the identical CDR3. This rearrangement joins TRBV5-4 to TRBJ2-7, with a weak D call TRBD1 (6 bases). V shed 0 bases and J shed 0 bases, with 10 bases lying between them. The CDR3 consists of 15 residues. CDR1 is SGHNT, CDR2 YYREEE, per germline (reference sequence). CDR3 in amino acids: CASSLGQGSSYEQYF. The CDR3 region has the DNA TGTGCCAGCAGCTTGGGGCAGGGGAGCTCCTACGAGCAGTACTTC.

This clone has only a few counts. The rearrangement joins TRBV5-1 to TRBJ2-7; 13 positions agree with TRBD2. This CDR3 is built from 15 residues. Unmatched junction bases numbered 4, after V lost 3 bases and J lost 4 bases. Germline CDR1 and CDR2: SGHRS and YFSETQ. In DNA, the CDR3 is TGCGCCAGCAGCTGGACTAGCGGGAGCATTTACGAGCAGTACTTC. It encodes CASSWTSGSIYEQYF. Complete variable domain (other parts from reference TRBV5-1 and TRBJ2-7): KAGVTQTPRYLIKTRGQQVTLSCSPISGHRSVSWYQQTPGQGLQFLFEYFSETQRNKGNFPGRFSGRQFSNSRSEMNVSTLELGDSALYLCASSWTSGSIYEQYFGPGTRLTVT.

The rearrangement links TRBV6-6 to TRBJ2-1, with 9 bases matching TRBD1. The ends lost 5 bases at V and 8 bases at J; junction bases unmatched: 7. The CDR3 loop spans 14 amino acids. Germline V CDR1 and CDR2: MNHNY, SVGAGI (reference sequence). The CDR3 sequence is CASSPGTGSDEQFF. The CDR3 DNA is TGTGCCAGCAGTCCTGGGACAGGGAGCGATGAGCAGTTCTTC.

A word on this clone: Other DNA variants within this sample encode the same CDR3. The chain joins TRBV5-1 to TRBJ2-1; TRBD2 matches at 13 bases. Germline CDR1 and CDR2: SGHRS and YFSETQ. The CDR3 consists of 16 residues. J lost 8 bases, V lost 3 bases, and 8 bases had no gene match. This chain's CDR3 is CASSSTSGGAGDEQFF. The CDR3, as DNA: TGCGCCAGCAGCTCTACTAGCGGGGGGGCCGGCGATGAGCAGTTCTTC.

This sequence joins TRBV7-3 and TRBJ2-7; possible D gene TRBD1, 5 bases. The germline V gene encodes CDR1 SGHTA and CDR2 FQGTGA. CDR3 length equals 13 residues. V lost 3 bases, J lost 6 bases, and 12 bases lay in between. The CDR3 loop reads CASSFRRDGEQYF. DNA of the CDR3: TGTGCCAGCAGCTTCCGCAGGGATGGCGAGCAGTACTTC.

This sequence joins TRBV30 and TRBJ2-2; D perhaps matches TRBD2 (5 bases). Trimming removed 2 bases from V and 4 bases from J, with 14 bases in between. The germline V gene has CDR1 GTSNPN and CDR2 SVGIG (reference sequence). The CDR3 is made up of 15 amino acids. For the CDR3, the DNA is TGTGCCTGGAGTCCCCTGGAGGAGGTCACCGGGGAGCTGTTTTTT. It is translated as CAWSPLEEVTGELFF.

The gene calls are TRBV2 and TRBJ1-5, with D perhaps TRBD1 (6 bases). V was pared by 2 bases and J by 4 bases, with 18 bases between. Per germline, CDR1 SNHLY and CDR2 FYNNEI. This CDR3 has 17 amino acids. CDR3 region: CASSEKAPGVKNQPQHF. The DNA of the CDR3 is TGTGCCAGCAGTGAAAAGGCGCCAGGGGTAAAGAATCAGCCCCAGCATTTT.

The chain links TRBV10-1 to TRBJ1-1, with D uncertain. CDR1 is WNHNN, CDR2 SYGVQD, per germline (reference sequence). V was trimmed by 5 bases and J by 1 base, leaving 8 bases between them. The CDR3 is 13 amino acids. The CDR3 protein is CASSLDSNTEAFF. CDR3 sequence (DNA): TGCGCCAGCAGTCTGGACTCGAACACTGAAGCTTTCTTT.

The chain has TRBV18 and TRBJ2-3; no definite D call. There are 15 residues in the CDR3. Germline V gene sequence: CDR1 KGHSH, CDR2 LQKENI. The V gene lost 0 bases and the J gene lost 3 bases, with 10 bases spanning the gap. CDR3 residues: CASSPPVLGTDTQYF. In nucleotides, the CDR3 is TGTGCCAGCTCACCACCGGTTCTAGGTACAGATACGCAGTATTTT.

The DNA of the CDR3 is TGTGCCAGCAGCCAAACCCGGGACAGGGGGTTCGCTGAAGCTTTCTTT. Its translation: CASSQTRDRGFAEAFF. The chain carries TRBV3-1 (or the pseudogene TRBV3-2) and TRBJ1-1, with 11 bases lining up with TRBD1. V trimming: 2 bases; J trimming: 6 bases; junction bases outside the gene matches: 8. Looked up from germline, CDR1 is LGHDT and CDR2 is YNNKEL (reference sequence). The CDR3 length is 16 residues.

CDR3 DNA: TGTGCCAGCATAGGGGCCGACAGAGGAAACACTGAAGCTTTCTTT. Protein sequence: CASIGADRGNTEAFF. V and J are TRBV6-6 and TRBJ1-1; TRBD1 is a possible D gene (5 bases). Germline CDR1 MNHNY, CDR2 SVGAGI (reference sequence). V lost 7 bases to trimming and J lost 2 bases, with 17 bases between them. CDR3 length equals 15 residues.

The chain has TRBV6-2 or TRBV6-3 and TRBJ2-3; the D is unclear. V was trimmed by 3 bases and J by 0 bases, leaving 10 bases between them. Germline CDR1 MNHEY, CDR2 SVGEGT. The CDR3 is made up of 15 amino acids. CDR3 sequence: CASSYDSSSTDTQYF. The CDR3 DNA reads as TGTGCCAGCAGTTATGACTCCAGTAGCACAGATACGCAGTATTTT.

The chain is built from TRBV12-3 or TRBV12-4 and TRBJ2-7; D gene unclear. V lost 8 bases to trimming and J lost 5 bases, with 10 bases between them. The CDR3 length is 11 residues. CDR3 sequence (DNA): TGTGCCAGCGGGCAGGCGCACGAGCAGTACTTC. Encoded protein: CASGQAHEQYF.

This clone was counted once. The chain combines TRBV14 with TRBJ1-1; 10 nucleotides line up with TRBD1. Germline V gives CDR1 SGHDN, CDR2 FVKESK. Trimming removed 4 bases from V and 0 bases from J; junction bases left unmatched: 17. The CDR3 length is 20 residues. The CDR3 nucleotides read TGTGCCAGCAGCCGAAGGGCGGGACAGGGGCTAGCCCGGATGAACACTGAAGCTTTCTTT. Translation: CASSRRAGQGLARMNTEAFF.